Shown below are 31 T cell receptor beta chains from a single sample sequenced in a study of OX40 agonist ivuxolimab in advanced cancers. Sequencing used immunoSEQ multiplex PCR; TCRdb keeps in-frame clones, though not all of them. The sample lists roughly 40,000 clones, roughly 90% seen once, with roughly a sixth in the top ten. The specimen was CD4+ or CD8+ T cells sorted from blood, collected in a trial of the OX40 agonist ivuxolimab. The receptors shown here come from an adult with an advanced solid tumor such as melanoma, head and neck, liver or kidney cancer.

By sample fraction, this clone is medium-sized (0.01 to 0.1%). The chain uses TRBV7-2 and TRBJ1-2; TRBD1 matches at 8 bases. V was pared by 4 bases and J by 5 bases, with 9 bases of the junction left unmatched. The germline gives CDR1 SGHTA, CDR2 FQGNSA. CDR3 size: 15 residues. The DNA of the CDR3 is TGTGCCAGCAGCTCCTCCGGGACAGGATTATATGGCTACACCTTC. It is translated as CASSSSGTGLYGYTF.

This clone came up a few times. J is TRBJ2-5 and V is TRBV6-1; 10 bases align to TRBD1. Per the germline V gene, CDR1 is MNHNS and CDR2 is SASEGT. Unmatched junction bases numbered 8, after V lost 0 bases and J lost 4 bases. CDR3 length: 17 residues. The CDR3 DNA reads TGTGCCAGCAGTGAAGCCGCCCGGACAGGGGGAAGAGAGACCCAGTACTTC. Protein product: CASSEAARTGGRETQYF.

V is TRBV7-8 and J is TRBJ1-3, with 7 nucleotides matching TRBD1. Trimming cost V 5 bases and J 0 bases; bases outside gene matches: 4. Germline loops: CDR1 SGHVS, CDR2 FQNEAQ. The length of the CDR3 is 15 residues. CDR3 in DNA: TGTGCCAGCAGCCCGGCAGGGGGCTCTGGAAACACCATATATTTT. It is translated as CASSPAGGSGNTIYF.

The chain uses TRBV6-6 and TRBJ2-1, with TRBD2 identical over 8 bases. The V segment lost 0 bases and the J segment 10 bases; nucleotides outside the gene matches: 11. CDR3 length: 16 residues. Germline assignment: CDR1 MNHNY and CDR2 SVGAGI (reference sequence). This CDR3 is CASSYSGRGSGEEQFF. In nucleotides, the CDR3 is TGTGCCAGCAGTTACTCCGGGCGGGGTAGCGGGGAGGAGCAGTTCTTC.

This clone was detected once. The chain is built from TRBV5-4 and TRBJ2-7; D is perhaps TRBD1 or TRBD2 (5 bases each). The V and J ends lost 4 bases and 3 bases respectively, with 14 bases between them. The length of the CDR3 is 14 residues. The V gene's germline CDR1 is SGHNT and CDR2 YYREEE (reference sequence). CDR3 coding DNA: TGTGCCAGCAGCCAAGGGACCCTTGTCTACGAGCAGTACTTC. Translated, it gives CASSQGTLVYEQYF.

The V call is TRBV5-5, the J call TRBJ1-1; D may be TRBD1 (6 bases). Germline CDR1 SGHKS, CDR2 YYEKEE (reference sequence). Deletions cut 0 bases from V and 7 bases from J, with 13 bases between. The CDR3 sequence is 14 residues long. In DNA form, the CDR3 reads TGTGCCAGCAGCTTGGGGCTAGGGGGGAGTGAAGCTTTCTTT. Its protein product is CASSLGLGGSEAFF. Using reference TRBV5-5 and TRBJ1-1 for the parts outside the CDR3, the full variable domain is DAGVTQSPTHLIKTRGQQVTLRCSPISGHKSVSWYQQVLGQGPQFIFQYYEKEERGRGNFPDRFSARQFPNYSSELNVNALLLGDSALYLCASSLGLGGSEAFFGQGTRLTVV.

This chain uses TRBV19 with TRBJ1-6; D uncertain. V dropped 7 bases and J dropped 2 bases, with 9 bases sitting between them. Per germline, CDR1 LNHDA and CDR2 SQIVND (reference sequence). The CDR3 consists of 14 residues. The CDR3 bases are TGTGCCAGTAAAGGCAAAGCCTATAATTCACCCCTCCACTTT. Encoded protein: CASKGKAYNSPLHF. Combining the CDR3 with reference TRBV19 and TRBJ1-6 gives the whole variable domain DGGITQSPKYLFRKEGQNVTLSCEQNLNHDAMYWYRQDPGQGLRLIYYSQIVNDFQKGDIAEGYSVSREKKESFPLTVTSAQKNPTAFYLCASKGKAYNSPLHFGNGTRLTVT.

The chain links TRBV7-9 to TRBJ1-2; no clear D. Germline values: CDR1 SEHNR, CDR2 FQNEAQ (reference sequence). Trimming stripped 5 bases from V and 3 bases from J, with 7 bases between. The CDR3 contains 12 residues. CDR3 bases: TGTGCCAGCAGCCCAGACCACTATGGCTACACCTTC. Protein: CASSPDHYGYTF.

The rearrangement uses TRBV27 and TRBJ2-7, with D maybe TRBD2 (6 bases). The V end lost 6 bases, the J end lost 6 bases, and 15 bases lay between the germline ends. CDR1 and CDR2 from the germline V gene are MNHEY and SMNVEV (reference sequence). This CDR3 has 13 residues. The CDR3 nucleotides are TGTGCCAGCAGGAGTTCTCCCGGGGGCGAGCAGTACTTC. This encodes CASRSSPGGEQYF.

The J gene is TRBJ2-2, the V gene TRBV25-1; D perhaps matches TRBD1 (6 bases). The CDR3 runs to 16 residues. The germline V gene has CDR1 MGHDK and CDR2 SYGVNS. The V and J ends lost 0 bases and 6 bases respectively, with 14 bases between them. CDR3 DNA sequence: TGTGCCAGCAGTGAATACGCAGGGGAAGGGGCCGGGGAGCTGTTTTTT. The encoded protein is CASSEYAGEGAGELFF.

This chain connects TRBV7-9 to TRBJ1-2; D is possibly TRBD1 (6 bases). Germline loops: CDR1 SEHNR, CDR2 FQNEAQ (reference sequence). The CDR3 covers 13 residues. V lost 5 bases and J 8 bases, leaving 15 bases between the germline ends. CDR3 sequence (DNA): TGTGCCAGCAGCGGCGACAGGCGCCACGGCTACACCTTC. This translates into CASSGDRRHGYTF. Full variable domain (remainder filled in from reference TRBV7-9 and TRBJ1-2): DTGVSQNPRHKITKRGQNVTFRCDPISEHNRLYWYRQTLGQGPEFLTYFQNEAQLEKSRLLSDRFSAERPKGSFSTLEIQRTEQGDSAMYLCASSGDRRHGYTFGSGTRLTVV.

V gene TRBV19 combines with J gene TRBJ1-1, with 10 bases identical to TRBD1. The trim removed 7 bases at V and 0 bases at J, leaving 8 bases unmatched. This CDR3 is 16 amino acids long. Germline values: CDR1 LNHDA, CDR2 SQIVND (reference sequence). In nucleotides, the CDR3 is TGTGCCAGTACCCTGGGACAGGGGATCATGAACACTGAAGCTTTCTTT. Translated: CASTLGQGIMNTEAFF.

The CDR3 DNA sequence: TGTGCCAGCACCTACAACCGGGACAGGGATCTACATTTT. Amino acids: CASTYNRDRDLHF. The chain is built from TRBV5-6 and TRBJ1-5; the match to TRBD1 covers 9 bases. Trimming at V came to 6 bases and at J to 16 bases, leaving 14 bases not matched to a gene. The germline V gene encodes CDR1 SGHDT and CDR2 YYEEEE. This CDR3 contains 13 residues.

The chain carries TRBV6-5 and TRBJ2-2; D could derive from TRBD1 or TRBD2 (6 bases each). CDR3 length equals 16 residues. Per the germline V gene, CDR1 is MNHEY and CDR2 is SVGAGI. Trimming shortened V by 0 bases and J by 6 bases, and 14 bases separated the two germline ends. CDR3 in amino acids: CASSYSIGGRSGELFF. As DNA, the CDR3 is TGTGCCAGCAGTTACTCGATCGGGGGCCGGTCCGGGGAGCTGTTTTTT.

The V call is TRBV7-2, the J call TRBJ1-3; D remains unclear. The CDR3 length is 14 residues. Trimming pared 8 bases from V and 9 bases from J, leaving 20 bases between. Germline V lookup: CDR1 SGHTA, CDR2 FQGNSA. CDR3: CASVLRTPFSTIYF. CDR3 nucleotide sequence: TGTGCCAGCGTCCTCAGGACCCCCTTTAGCACCATATATTTT. The whole variable domain, remainder taken from reference TRBV7-2 and TRBJ1-3, is GAGVSQSPSNKVTEKGKDVELRCDPISGHTALYWYRQSLGQGLEFLIYFQGNSAPDKSGLPSDRFSAERTGGSVSTLTIQRTQQEDSAVYLCASVLRTPFSTIYFGEGSWLTVV.

The V call is TRBV15, the J call TRBJ2-7; the D is unclear. CDR1 LNHNV and CDR2 YYDKDF come from the germline V gene (reference sequence). The CDR3 is 14 amino acids. Trimming pared 0 bases from V and 4 bases from J, leaving 10 bases between. CDR3 protein: CATSRDRKEYEQYF. The CDR3 bases are TGTGCCACCAGCAGAGACAGGAAAGAATACGAGCAGTACTTC.

This clone appeared a single time. This rearrangement joins TRBV6-5 to TRBJ1-1; the match to TRBD1 covers 9 bases. Per the germline V gene, CDR1 is MNHEY and CDR2 is SVGAGI. The CDR3 runs to 14 residues. V shed 5 bases, J shed 6 bases, and the junction held 7 bases outside the gene matches. The CDR3 bases are TGTGCCAGCAGTCCCGACAGGGGGGGCCCTGAAGCTTTCTTT. Translation gives CASSPDRGGPEAFF.

The chain joins TRBV9 to TRBJ2-3; D perhaps matches TRBD2 (5 bases). Trimming stripped 0 bases from V and 5 bases from J, with 7 bases between. The CDR3 length is 13 residues. The germline V gene encodes CDR1 SGDLS and CDR2 YYNGEE. In DNA, the CDR3 is TGTGCCAGCAGCGTAGAGGCGGGAGATACGCAGTATTTT. It yields the protein CASSVEAGDTQYF.

This clone was seen once. The chain has TRBV7-9 and TRBJ2-3, with 10 bases identical to TRBD2. Germline V gene lookup returns CDR1 SEHNR and CDR2 FQNEAQ (reference sequence). The CDR3 spans 15 residues. Losses at the gene ends were 4 bases for V and 4 bases for J; bases not matched to a gene: 5. Here the CDR3 DNA reads TGTGCCAGCAGCTCTAGAGCGGGAGGGCCAGATACGCAGTATTTT. This translates into CASSSRAGGPDTQYF.

The chain employs TRBV6-5 and TRBJ1-3; D is unclear. CDR1 MNHEY and CDR2 SVGAGI come from the germline V gene. Trimming took 0 bases from V and 0 from J, leaving 9 bases between them. The CDR3 length is 16 residues. The CDR3 here is CASSYSGGFSGNTIYF. The CDR3 DNA reads as TGTGCCAGCAGTTACTCGGGCGGATTCTCTGGAAACACCATATATTTT.

The chain recombines TRBV6-6 with TRBJ1-5, with D uncertain. The CDR3 length is 15 residues. Between the trimmed V and J ends, which lost 4 bases and 4 bases, there was a span of 14 bases. Germline V gene data show CDR1 as MNHNY and CDR2 as SVGAGI (reference sequence). The CDR3 sequence is CASSSGVGRNQPQHF. In DNA, the CDR3 is TGTGCCAGCAGTTCCGGGGTTGGCCGGAATCAGCCCCAGCATTTT.

This chain connects TRBV27 to TRBJ2-7, with 7 bases matching TRBD2. In germline, CDR1 is MNHEY, CDR2 SMNVEV (reference sequence). V lost 6 bases and J lost 7; bases outside the gene matches: 12. The CDR3 loop spans 14 amino acids. Here the CDR3 reads CASSRGGRVREQYF. CDR3 coding DNA: TGTGCCAGCAGCCGTGGCGGGAGAGTCAGGGAGCAGTACTTC.

J is TRBJ2-1 and V is TRBV6-4, with TRBD1 matching 11 bases. Germline assignment: CDR1 MRHNA and CDR2 SNTAGT. The CDR3 has 15 amino acids. Unmatched junction bases numbered 7, after V lost 5 bases and J lost 7 bases. The CDR3 DNA reads TGTGCCAGCAGTCCTCCGGGACAGGGGGTTAATGAGCAGTTCTTC. Protein sequence: CASSPPGQGVNEQFF.

The chain joins TRBV7-9 to TRBJ2-7; D unresolved. Per the germline V gene, CDR1 is SEHNR and CDR2 is FQNEAQ (reference sequence). Between the trimmed V and J ends, which lost 1 base and 6 bases, there was a span of 13 bases. The CDR3 totals 14 residues. CDR3 sequence reads: CASSLGRIKGEQYF. In nucleotides, the CDR3 is TGTGCCAGCAGCTTAGGCAGAATTAAGGGCGAGCAGTACTTC.

The genes are TRBV12-5 and TRBJ2-5; weak D call: TRBD1 (6 bases). The V and J ends lost 6 bases and 7 bases respectively, with 27 bases between them. Per germline, CDR1 LGHNT and CDR2 FRNRAP. This CDR3 has 17 residues. CDR3 sequence reads: CASGKLPGVGDRGTQYF. In nucleotides, the CDR3 is TGTGCTAGTGGCAAACTTCCAGGGGTAGGGGACCGCGGGACCCAGTACTTC.

This chain joins TRBV14 and TRBJ2-5, with 13 bases aligning to TRBD2. The J call may not be correct, given that the DNA end is closer to TRBJ2-7. The CDR3 has 15 amino acids. Germline loops: CDR1 SGHDN, CDR2 FVKESK. DNA for the CDR3: TGTGCCAGCAGCCTTCGGACTAGCGGGGGATACGAGCAGTACTTC. This translates into CASSLRTSGGYEQYF.

The sample holds one count of this clone. The chain joins TRBV5-1 to TRBJ2-5; D tentatively fits TRBD1 or TRBD2 (6 bases each). Trimming stripped 0 bases from V and 1 base from J, with 13 bases between. CDR3 length: 16 amino acids. The germline V gene encodes CDR1 SGHRS and CDR2 YFSETQ. CDR3 protein: CASSLEEGGLQETQYF. CDR3 nucleotide sequence: TGCGCCAGCAGCTTGGAGGAGGGGGGACTCCAAGAGACCCAGTACTTC.

This chain uses TRBV6-5 with TRBJ1-2; 7 bases are shared with TRBD1. V trimming: 10 bases; J trimming: 8 bases; junction bases outside the gene matches: 4. Germline V gene data show CDR1 as MNHEY and CDR2 as SVGAGI. This CDR3 has 10 amino acids. CDR3 sequence: CATIQGGYTF. CDR3 in DNA: TGTGCCACCATACAGGGGGGCTACACCTTC.

The V and J genes are TRBV4-1 and TRBJ2-5; D may correspond to TRBD1 or TRBD2 (5 bases each). TRBJ2-7 explains the end of the DNA better; the J call may be wrong. The CDR3 spans 18 residues. The germline CDR1 and CDR2 sequences are MGHRA and YSYEKL. As DNA, the CDR3 is TGCGCCAGCAGCTTCCTTGGACCAACGGGACGGACTTTCTACGAGCAGTACTTC. Its protein product is CASSFLGPTGRTFYEQYF.

This rearrangement joins TRBV29-1 to TRBJ1-2; no firm D call. CDR1 SQVTM and CDR2 ANQGSEA come from the germline V gene. The CDR3 runs to 11 residues. V was shortened by 1 base and J by 7 bases, with 7 bases between the two germline ends. The CDR3 region is CSVEAGFGYTF. CDR3 sequence (DNA): TGCAGCGTTGAAGCAGGCTTTGGCTACACCTTC.

This chain uses TRBV11-2 with TRBJ2-1; tentatively, D is TRBD1 (6 bases). Trimming removed 5 bases from V and 9 bases from J, with 23 bases in between. CDR3 length: 16 residues. Germline CDR1 is SGHAT and CDR2 is FQNNGV. CDR3 sequence reads: CASSTGKDSLYGEQFF. The DNA of the CDR3 is TGTGCCAGCAGCACTGGCAAGGACAGTCTCTACGGTGAGCAGTTCTTC.